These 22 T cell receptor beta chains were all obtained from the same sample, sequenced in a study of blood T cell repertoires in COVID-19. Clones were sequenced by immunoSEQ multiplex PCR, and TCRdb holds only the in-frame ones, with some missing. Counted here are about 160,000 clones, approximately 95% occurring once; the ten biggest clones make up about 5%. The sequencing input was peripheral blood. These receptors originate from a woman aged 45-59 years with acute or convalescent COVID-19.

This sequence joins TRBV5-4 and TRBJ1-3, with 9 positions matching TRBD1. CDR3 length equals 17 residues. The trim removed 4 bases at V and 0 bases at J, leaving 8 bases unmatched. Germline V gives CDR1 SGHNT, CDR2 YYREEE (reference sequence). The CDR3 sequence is CASSQGQGLTSGNTIYF. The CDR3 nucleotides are TGTGCCAGCAGCCAGGGACAGGGTCTCACCTCTGGAAACACCATATATTTT. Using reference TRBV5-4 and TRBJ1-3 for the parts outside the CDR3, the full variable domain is ETGVTQSPTHLIKTRGQQVTLRCSSQSGHNTVSWYQQALGQGPQFIFQYYREEENGRGNFPPRFSGLQFPNYSSELNVNALELDDSALYLCASSQGQGLTSGNTIYFGEGSWLTVV.

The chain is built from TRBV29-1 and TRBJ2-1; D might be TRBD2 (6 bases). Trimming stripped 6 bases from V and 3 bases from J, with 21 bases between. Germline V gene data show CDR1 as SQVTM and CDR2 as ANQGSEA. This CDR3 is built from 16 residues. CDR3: CSVELGGGFGYNEQFF. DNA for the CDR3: TGCAGCGTAGAGTTGGGTGGGGGGTTTGGCTACAATGAGCAGTTCTTC.

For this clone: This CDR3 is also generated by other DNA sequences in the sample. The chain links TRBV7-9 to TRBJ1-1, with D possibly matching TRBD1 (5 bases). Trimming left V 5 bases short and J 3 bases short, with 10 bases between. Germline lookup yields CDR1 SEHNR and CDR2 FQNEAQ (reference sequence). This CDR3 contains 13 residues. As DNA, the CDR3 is TGTGCCAGCAGCCCCACGGGGGACACTGAAGCTTTCTTT. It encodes CASSPTGDTEAFF.

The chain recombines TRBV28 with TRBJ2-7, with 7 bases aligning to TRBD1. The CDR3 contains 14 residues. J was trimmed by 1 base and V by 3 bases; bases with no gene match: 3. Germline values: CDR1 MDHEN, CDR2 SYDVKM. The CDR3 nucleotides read TGTGCCAGCAGTTTGAGGGGGCAATCCTACGAGCAGTACTTC. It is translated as CASSLRGQSYEQYF.

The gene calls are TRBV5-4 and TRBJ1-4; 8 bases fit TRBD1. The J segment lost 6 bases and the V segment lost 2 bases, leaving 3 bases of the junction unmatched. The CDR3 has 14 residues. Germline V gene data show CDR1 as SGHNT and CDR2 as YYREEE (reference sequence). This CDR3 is CASSLQGEDEKLFF. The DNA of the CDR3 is TGTGCCAGCAGCTTACAGGGGGAAGATGAAAAACTGTTTTTT. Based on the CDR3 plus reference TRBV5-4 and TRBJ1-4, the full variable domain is ETGVTQSPTHLIKTRGQQVTLRCSSQSGHNTVSWYQQALGQGPQFIFQYYREEENGRGNFPPRFSGLQFPNYSSELNVNALELDDSALYLCASSLQGEDEKLFFGSGTQLSVL.

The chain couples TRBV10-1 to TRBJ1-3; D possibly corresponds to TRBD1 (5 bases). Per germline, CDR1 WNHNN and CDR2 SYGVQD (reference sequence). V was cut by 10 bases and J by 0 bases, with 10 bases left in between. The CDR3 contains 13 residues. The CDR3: CATRQNSGNTIYF. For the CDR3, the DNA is TGCGCCACCAGACAGAACTCTGGAAACACCATATATTTT.

The CDR3: CASSNRGLSDTQYF. In DNA, the CDR3 is TGCGCCAGCAGTAACAGGGGGCTATCAGATACGCAGTATTTT. This chain uses TRBV10-1 with TRBJ2-3; 9 positions match TRBD1. This CDR3 is built from 14 residues. J lost 4 bases, V lost 5 bases, and 4 bases had no gene match. The germline gives CDR1 WNHNN, CDR2 SYGVQD (reference sequence).

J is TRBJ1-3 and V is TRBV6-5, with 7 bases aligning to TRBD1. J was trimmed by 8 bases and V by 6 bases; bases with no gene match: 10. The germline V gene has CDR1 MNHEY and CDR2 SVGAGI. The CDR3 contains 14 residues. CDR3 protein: CASRQPGQRYTIYF. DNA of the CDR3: TGTGCCAGCAGACAACCGGGACAGAGGTACACCATATATTTT.

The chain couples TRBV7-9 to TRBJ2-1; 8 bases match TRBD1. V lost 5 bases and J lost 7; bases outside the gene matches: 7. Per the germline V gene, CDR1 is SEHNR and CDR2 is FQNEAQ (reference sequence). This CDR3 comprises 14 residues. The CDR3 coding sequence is TGTGCCAGCAGCCGACCGGGACAGGATAATGAGCAGTTCTTC. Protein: CASSRPGQDNEQFF.

As DNA, the CDR3 is TGTGCCAGTAATGAGGGACAGGGTAGTCAGCCCCAGCATTTT. This codes for CASNEGQGSQPQHF. The V call is TRBV19, the J call TRBJ1-5; TRBD1 matches 9 bases. Trimming removed 7 bases from V and 6 bases from J; junction bases left unmatched: 7. The length of the CDR3 is 14 residues. Germline V gene sequence: CDR1 LNHDA, CDR2 SQIVND (reference sequence). The variable domain in full, with the rest retrieved from reference TRBV19 and TRBJ1-5, is DGGITQSPKYLFRKEGQNVTLSCEQNLNHDAMYWYRQDPGQGLRLIYYSQIVNDFQKGDIAEGYSVSREKKESFPLTVTSAQKNPTAFYLCASNEGQGSQPQHFGDGTRLSIL.

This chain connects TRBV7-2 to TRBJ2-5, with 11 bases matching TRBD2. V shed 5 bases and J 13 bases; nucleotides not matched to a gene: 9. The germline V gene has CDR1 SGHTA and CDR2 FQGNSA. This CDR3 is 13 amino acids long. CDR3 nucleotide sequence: TGTGCCAGCAGCCCAACTGGTCTAGCGGGAGGGTACTTC. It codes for CASSPTGLAGGYF.

Written as DNA, the CDR3 is TGTGCCAGCACCAGGACAGGGCCTGAAAAACTGTTTTTT. This encodes CASTRTGPEKLFF. The chain employs TRBV28 and TRBJ1-4; 8 positions agree with TRBD1. Germline V gives CDR1 MDHEN, CDR2 SYDVKM. V was clipped by 7 bases and J by 7 bases; unmatched bases: 5. The CDR3 length is 13 residues.

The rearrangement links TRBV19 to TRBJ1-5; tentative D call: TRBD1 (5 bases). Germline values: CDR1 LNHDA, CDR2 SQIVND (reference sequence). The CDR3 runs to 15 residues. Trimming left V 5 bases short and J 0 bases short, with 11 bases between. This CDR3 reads CASSLGGNSNQPQHF. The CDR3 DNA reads TGTGCCAGTAGTCTCGGGGGAAATAGCAATCAGCCCCAGCATTTT.

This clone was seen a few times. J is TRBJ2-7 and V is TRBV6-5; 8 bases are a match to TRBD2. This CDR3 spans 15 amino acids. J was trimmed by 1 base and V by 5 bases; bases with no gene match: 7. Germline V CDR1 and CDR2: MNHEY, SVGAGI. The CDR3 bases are TGTGCCAGCAGTCAATCCATAGCGGGGTCCTACGAGCAGTACTTC. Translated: CASSQSIAGSYEQYF.

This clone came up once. The CDR3 region has the DNA TGTGCCAGCAGTGGGACCCAGGGGGCCCGAATGAACACTGAAGCTTTCTTT. Residues: CASSGTQGARMNTEAFF. The rearrangement links TRBV6-1 to TRBJ1-1; 8 bases line up with TRBD1. Germline assignment: CDR1 MNHNS and CDR2 SASEGT. V lost 4 bases to trimming and J lost 0 bases; unmatched junction nucleotides: 10. This CDR3 has 17 residues.

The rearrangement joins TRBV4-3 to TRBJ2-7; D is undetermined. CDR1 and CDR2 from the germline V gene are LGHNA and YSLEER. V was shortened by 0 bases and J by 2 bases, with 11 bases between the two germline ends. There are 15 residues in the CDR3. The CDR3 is CASSQDRRGPYEQYF. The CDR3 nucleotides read TGCGCCAGCAGCCAAGATCGACGAGGTCCCTACGAGCAGTACTTC.

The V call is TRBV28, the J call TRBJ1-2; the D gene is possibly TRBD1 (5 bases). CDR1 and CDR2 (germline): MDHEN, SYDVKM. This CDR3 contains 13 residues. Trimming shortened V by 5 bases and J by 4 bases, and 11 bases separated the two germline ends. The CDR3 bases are TGTGCCAGCAGTATACGACAGAGCTATGGCTACACCTTC. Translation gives CASSIRQSYGYTF.

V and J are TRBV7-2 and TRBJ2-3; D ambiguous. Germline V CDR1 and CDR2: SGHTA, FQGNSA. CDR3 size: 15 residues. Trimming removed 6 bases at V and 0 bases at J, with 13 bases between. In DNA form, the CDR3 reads TGTGCCAGCAGTCCCCGGGTATCTAGCACAGATACGCAGTATTTT. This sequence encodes CASSPRVSSTDTQYF.

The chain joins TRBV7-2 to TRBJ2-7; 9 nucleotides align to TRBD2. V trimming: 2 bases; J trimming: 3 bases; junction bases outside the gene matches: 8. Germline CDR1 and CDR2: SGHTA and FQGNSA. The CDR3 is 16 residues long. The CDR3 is CASSLIGGRALYEQYF. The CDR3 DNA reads TGTGCCAGCAGCTTAATAGGCGGGAGGGCCCTCTACGAGCAGTACTTC.

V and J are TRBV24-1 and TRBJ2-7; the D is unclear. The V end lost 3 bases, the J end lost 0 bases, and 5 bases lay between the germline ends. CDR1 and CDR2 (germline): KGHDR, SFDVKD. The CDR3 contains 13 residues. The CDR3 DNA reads TGTGCCACCAGTGATGGCCTCTCCTACGAGCAGTACTTC. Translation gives CATSDGLSYEQYF.

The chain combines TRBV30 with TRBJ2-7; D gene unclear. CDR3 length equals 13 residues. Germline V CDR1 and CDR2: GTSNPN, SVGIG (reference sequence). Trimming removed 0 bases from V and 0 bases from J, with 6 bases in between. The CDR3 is CAWSVGSSYEQYF. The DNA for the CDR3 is TGTGCCTGGAGTGTTGGCAGCTCCTACGAGCAGTACTTC.

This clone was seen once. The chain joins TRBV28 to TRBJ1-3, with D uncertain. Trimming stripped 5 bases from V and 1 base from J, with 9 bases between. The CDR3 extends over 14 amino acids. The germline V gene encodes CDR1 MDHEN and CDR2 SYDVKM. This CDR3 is CASSTRNSGNTIYF. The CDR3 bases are TGTGCCAGCAGTACTAGGAATTCTGGAAACACCATATATTTT.